This T cell receptor beta chain was identified during a study of cytomegalovirus exposure and HLA in healthy donors. Study results and limitations: A few chains linked to CMV were shown in vitro to be specific for CMV antigens. Versus the approximately 700-donor mean, an Asian-associated ancestry cluster reportedly showed fewer N-insertions in a later analysis.

As to this clone: Its antigen remains unidentified.

V dropped 5 bases and J dropped 1; count of bases not matched to a gene: 5. Germline V gene lookup returns CDR1 GTSNPN and CDR2 SVGIG (reference sequence). There are 14 residues in the CDR3. 60 Vbeta and 13 Jbeta primers were used in PCR. Sequenced by immunoSEQ multiplex PCR; TCRdb stores in-frame clones only, minus some. The sample shows approximately 77,000 clones, about three quarters of them seen only once. This TCR was sampled from a man aged 40-55 years in good health and CMV-seronegative. Specimen: PBMCs. V is TRBV30 and J is TRBJ1-2; 9 bases map to TRBD1. For the CDR3, the DNA is TGTGCCTGGTTACAGGGGGCTCATAACTATGGCTACACCTTC. This gives the protein CAWLQGAHNYGYTF.